This record covers a single T cell receptor beta chain. The target of this receptor is not known. Within one base of it there is no much larger clone, and no base qualities were kept. The library was generated by the immunoSEQ multiplex PCR assay. The multiplex PCR relied on a mix of 60 forward primers for TCR Vbeta segments and 13 reverse primers for TCR Jbeta segments. Amplification of the CDR3 region of rearranged TCR beta genes was performed with a multiplex PCR assay on genomic DNA. Amplified TCR beta libraries were sequenced as 87-base-pair reads on the Illumina HiSeq System. In the authors' own workflow: A later analysis tallied roughly 76 million unique TCR beta chains across the 660 or so repertoires, and about 12 million of those chains were shared by two or more donors. A nearest-neighbor algorithm error-corrected the raw reads and collapsed the reads into unique sequences, merging closely related sequences to remove PCR and sequencing errors. CDR3 sequences were aligned to IMGT reference sequences to assign V, D and J gene segments. For a sequence to be retained, a match of at least six nucleotides was required to both a V gene segment and a J gene segment. Rearrangements were called productive when the CDR3 lacked stop codons and stayed in frame with V and J; all others were non-productive. CDR3 was defined by IMGT convention, running from the second conserved V-encoded cysteine to the conserved J-encoded phenylalanine. The earlier analysis of about 500 of the donors excluded sequences that lacked an unambiguous match to a single V gene segment. An earlier analysis of some 500 of the donors classified V segments as functional when productive rearrangements were above 56.7% and as segregating when the standard deviation between donors was above 5%. A statistical classification framework was developed to diagnose cytomegalovirus status using the catalog of TCR beta chain sequences. A later analysis assigned V and J genes by comparing TCR nucleotide sequences with IMGT/GENE-DB human TR gene sequences. In a later analysis, CDR3 sequences and most-parsimonious VDJ recombination scenarios were assigned using the TCRdist pipeline. In a later analysis, each TCR beta chain was defined by its CDR3 amino acid sequence together with its V-gene family, and reads without a unique V-gene family were excluded. In a later analysis, fewer than 600 highly shared, low-generation-probability nucleotide sequences were removed to address suspected cross-contamination and a sequencing artifact. A later analysis calculated a clonal expansion index for each public chain from normalized within-repertoire ranks of inferred template counts. Generation probabilities in a later analysis came from a VDJ recombination model fitted to out-of-frame rearrangements, and those results were checked against IGoR. In a later analysis, hypergeometric tests were used to score TCR-TCR, TCR-HLA and TCR-CMV co-occurrence, with a repertoire-size bias correction applied to TCR pairs. To estimate false discovery rates, a later analysis permuted the HLA or CMV assignments 20 times. In a later analysis, co-occurring TCRs were grouped using DBSCAN, and TCRdist sequence similarity was added for clustering within HLA-allele-positive subsets. Repertoires with fewer than 30,000 or more than 120,000 public chains, plus five repertoires with anomalous nucleotide sharing, were excluded from co-occurrence clustering. Entries here come from immuneACCESS through TCRdb and include only in-frame sequences with V and J called. Some clones fail to appear in such tables; in the studies checked, an unresolved V gene covers under half of the shortfall, and the cause of the remainder is unknown. V and J calls and clone size are as listed in that table; D and trimming were resolved from the DNA. The sample contains 120,000 to 150,000 clones, around 86% of them found a single time. 1.2% of the sample rests with the top ten.

The cohort was made up of about 610 healthy bone marrow donors. At the time of sampling, all cohort members were nominally healthy, though unrecorded immune exposures were likely present. The donor tested CMV seronegative, placing the donor among the 352 seronegative members of the cohort. A peripheral blood sample was provided by each donor, and peripheral blood mononuclear cells were used for TCR beta sequencing. The Qiagen DNeasy Blood Extraction Kit was used to extract genomic DNA from the blood cell samples. The data derive from a study of cytomegalovirus exposure and HLA in healthy donors (dated by TCRdb to the late 2010s). With respect to the entire study: According to an earlier analysis of a few hundred of the donors, about 180 million T cells yielded over 100 million unique TCR beta sequences and less than 300 Gb of sequence data. Because of strong linkage in the cohort, roughly 5 DR-DQ haplotypes were treated as single units for association and clustering. In an earlier analysis of 587 of the donors, high-throughput TCR beta sequencing was used to judge whether each TCR beta V gene segment behaved as functional or pseudogenic. To predict cytomegalovirus infection status, the study combined high-throughput TCR immunosequencing, statistical association of individual TCRs with disease status, and machine learning. All discovery cohort repertoires had been generated on a single sequencing platform. The genetic ancestry cluster associated with self-reported Caucasian donors included over 65% of the approximately 410 genotyped donors. Across some 400 genotyped donors of the cohort, an average of roughly 200,000 unique TCR beta nucleotide sequences per donor were sequenced, and about a sixth of those sequences were non-productive. The study profiled the T cell repertoires of 550 to 700 subjects by immunosequencing and related them to cytomegalovirus serostatus. The later analysis used no new phenotypic data to find candidate immune exposures, relying instead on TCR beta sequences and their occurrence across donors. An early release that covered some 630 HLA-typed donors contained approximately 320 gigabases of sequencing data and 70 million to 100 million unique TCR sequences. A later analysis re-examined previously published TCR beta repertoires from roughly 650 donors and added high-resolution HLA genotyping to investigate patterns of TCR occurrence. Typing coverage varied by locus: roughly 629-640 donors for A, B, C, DRB1 and DQB1; under 550 for DQA1; over 600 for DPA1; more than 450 for DPB1. Donor age, sex, ethnicity and CMV serostatus were compiled alongside the repertoire data. HLA typing covered class I and class II loci at four-digit resolution. Along with the approximately 650-subject first cohort, a separate validation cohort of 120 different subjects was used. A later genetic analysis used genome-wide SNP genotypes for about 60% of the roughly 670 donors, treating that subset as a discovery cohort. The aim of the study was to test whether cataloging public T cell receptors could identify signatures of past pathogen exposure.

The CDR3 holds 13 amino acids from the cysteine to the phenylalanine. The entry retains the CDR3 DNA only, 39 bases that are in frame from base 1. According to the germline V gene, CDR1 reads SGHRS and CDR2 reads YFSETQ. V was cut back by 0 bases and J by 6 bases, leaving a gap of 9 bases between them. The investigation overall reported the following: In a later genetic analysis, fewer N-insertions in productive TCRs were reported among donors in an Asian-associated ancestry cluster than the approximately 710-donor mean. The study gave a list of 150 to 200 TCR beta chains associated with cytomegalovirus. A further reported finding was that TCR beta sequences accurately predicted the HLA-A and HLA-B alleles for most subjects in the first cohort. At a false discovery rate of 0.05, a later analysis linked 16,000 or so TCR beta sequences to specific HLA alleles. Several of the top co-occurrence clusters appeared to be linked to parvovirus B19, influenza, CMV and Epstein-Barr virus, according to a later analysis. Three of the identified cytomegalovirus-associated TCR beta chains were confirmed in vitro to be specific for cytomegalovirus antigens. The presence/absence analyses assumed that sequencing depth was roughly uniform across donors, and that assumption may not be true. The cohort was sequenced for TCR beta chains only, and without alpha or paired-chain data the features that could be detected were limited. Most CMV-associated TCR beta chains appeared to be HLA-restricted in a later analysis, and the HLA associations seemed to be driven largely by CMV exposure. Correlated functional status among segregating V segments might be attributable to linkage disequilibrium, but an unknown experimental factor could not be ruled out. Over 15 rarely observed V segments, including chromosome 9 orphons, were excluded from the earlier analysis of about 610 of the donors because counts were too low. Most TCR sequences were observed very rarely across donors, whereas some public TCRs were present in many individuals. An association between a missense DCLRE1C variant and V-gene and J-gene trimming of TCR beta chains was found in a later genetic analysis and replicated in an independent cohort. A cluster of highly shared sequence variants was judged likely to be a technical artifact of the sequencing pipeline. In a later analysis, the rate of TCR association differed among HLA loci, with DRB1 alleles having the most associated TCRs and HLA-C alleles having the fewest. Because some donors lacked HLA typing at each locus, the association tests relied only on the typed subset. The classifier was reported to diagnose cytomegalovirus status with high specificity and sensitivity in both the original cohort and the validation cohort. Broadly in line with IMGT annotations, most TCR beta V segments showed up in productive rearrangements about 87% or about 30% of the time in an earlier analysis of about 500 of the donors. The 87-base-pair reads could not distinguish some IMGT-functional V segments, including TRBV6-2 and TRBV6-3, so those segments were excluded. When HLA alleles, especially DR and DQ, strongly co-occurred, TCR associations were difficult to assign to individual alleles. In a later analysis, HLA-associated TCR beta chains showed more clonal expansion and lower generation probabilities than non-associated chains that were equally common. The only immune exposure information available for the cohort was CMV serostatus. It was suggested by the authors that the approach could potentially be generalized to other disease states and immunological phenotypes.

The clonotype was recovered from a female donor in good health and CMV-seronegative. The sample comprised PBMCs. This sequence uses TRBV5-1 and TRBJ2-5, with a weak D call of TRBD1 (6 bases match). CDR3 region: CASSLDRVKTQYF. The DNA sequence is given as TGCGCCAGCAGCTTGGACAGGGTAAAGACCCAGTACTTC.